This T cell receptor (beta chain) is from a study of blood T cell repertoires in COVID-19. TCRdb's table, derived via immunoSEQ multiplex PCR, lists solely in-frame clones and lacks some. The table shows roughly 80,000 clones, with over 80% occurring only once. CDR3 size: 13 residues. V lost 5 bases, J lost 4 bases, and 9 bases lay in between. CDR1 MNHEY and CDR2 SMNVEV come from the germline V gene (reference sequence). This receptor was obtained from a man aged 50 to 60 with acute or convalescent COVID-19. Source material: peripheral blood. The chain employs TRBV27 and TRBJ1-5, with D tentatively TRBD1 (5 bases). The CDR3 reads CASSLGTNQPQHF. CDR3 nucleotide sequence: TGTGCCAGCAGTCTCGGGACTAATCAGCCCCAGCATTTT.